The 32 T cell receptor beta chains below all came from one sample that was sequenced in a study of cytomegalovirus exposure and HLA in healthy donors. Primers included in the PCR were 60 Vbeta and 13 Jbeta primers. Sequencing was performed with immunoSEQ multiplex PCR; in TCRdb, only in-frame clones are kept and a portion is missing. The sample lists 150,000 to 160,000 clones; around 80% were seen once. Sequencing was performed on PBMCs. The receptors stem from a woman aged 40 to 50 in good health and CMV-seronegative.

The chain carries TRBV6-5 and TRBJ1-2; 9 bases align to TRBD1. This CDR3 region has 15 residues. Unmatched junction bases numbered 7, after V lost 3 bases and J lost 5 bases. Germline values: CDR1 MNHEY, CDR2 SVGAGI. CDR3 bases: TGTGCCAGCAGTTATGTTGGGACAGGGACTTATGGCTACACCTTC. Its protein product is CASSYVGTGTYGYTF.

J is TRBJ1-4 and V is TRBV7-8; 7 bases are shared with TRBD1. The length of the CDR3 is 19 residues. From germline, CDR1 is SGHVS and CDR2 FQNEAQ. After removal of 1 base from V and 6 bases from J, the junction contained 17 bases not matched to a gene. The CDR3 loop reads CASSLGTGNPQTSHEKLFF. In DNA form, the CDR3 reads TGTGCCAGCAGCTTAGGGACAGGCAACCCACAAACTTCTCATGAAAAACTGTTTTTT. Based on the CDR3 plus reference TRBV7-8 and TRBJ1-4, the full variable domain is GAGVSQSPRYKVAKRGQDVALRCDPISGHVSLFWYQQALGQGPEFLTYFQNEAQLDKSGLPSDRFFAERPEGSVSTLKIQRTQQEDSAVYLCASSLGTGNPQTSHEKLFFGSGTQLSVL.

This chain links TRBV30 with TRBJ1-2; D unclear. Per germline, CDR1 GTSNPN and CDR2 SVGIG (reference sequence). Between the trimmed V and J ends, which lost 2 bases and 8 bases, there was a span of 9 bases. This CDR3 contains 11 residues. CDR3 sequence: CAWSPGHGYTF. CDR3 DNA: TGTGCCTGGAGTCCCGGTCACGGCTACACCTTC.

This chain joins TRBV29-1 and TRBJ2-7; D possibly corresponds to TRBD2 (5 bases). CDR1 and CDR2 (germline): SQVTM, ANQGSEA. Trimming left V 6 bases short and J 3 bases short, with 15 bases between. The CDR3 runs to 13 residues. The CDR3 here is CSVATWTVYEQYF. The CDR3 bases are TGCAGCGTCGCTACCTGGACTGTCTACGAGCAGTACTTC.

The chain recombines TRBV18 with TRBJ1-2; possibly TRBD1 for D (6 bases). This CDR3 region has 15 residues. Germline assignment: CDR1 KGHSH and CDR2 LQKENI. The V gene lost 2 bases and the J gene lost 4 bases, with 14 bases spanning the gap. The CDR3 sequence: CASSPTDSDRYGYTF. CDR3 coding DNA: TGTGCCAGCTCACCAACGGACAGCGACCGCTATGGCTACACCTTC.

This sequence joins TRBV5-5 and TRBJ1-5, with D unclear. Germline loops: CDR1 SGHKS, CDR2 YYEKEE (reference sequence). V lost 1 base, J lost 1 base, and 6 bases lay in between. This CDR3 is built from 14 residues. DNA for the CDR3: TGTGCCAGCAGCTTGAGGGAGAGCAATCAGCCCCAGCATTTT. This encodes CASSLRESNQPQHF.

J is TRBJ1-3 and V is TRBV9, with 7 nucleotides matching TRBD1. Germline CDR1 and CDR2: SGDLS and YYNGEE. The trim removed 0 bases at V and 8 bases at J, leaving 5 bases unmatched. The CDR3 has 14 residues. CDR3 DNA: TGTGCCAGCAGCGTAGGACAGGGAAGGGACACCATATATTTT. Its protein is CASSVGQGRDTIYF.

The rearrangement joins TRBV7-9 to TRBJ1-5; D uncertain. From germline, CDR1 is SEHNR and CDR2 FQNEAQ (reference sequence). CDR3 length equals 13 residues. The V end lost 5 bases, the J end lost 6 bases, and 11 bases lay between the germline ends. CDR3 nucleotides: TGTGCCAGCAGCCCGGCGGAACCTCAGCCCCAGCATTTT. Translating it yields CASSPAEPQPQHF.

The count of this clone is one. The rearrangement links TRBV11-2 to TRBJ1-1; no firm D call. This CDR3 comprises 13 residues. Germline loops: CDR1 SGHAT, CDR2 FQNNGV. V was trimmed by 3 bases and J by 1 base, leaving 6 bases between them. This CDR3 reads CASSLIQNTEAFF. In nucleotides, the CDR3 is TGTGCCAGCAGCTTGATACAGAACACTGAAGCTTTCTTT.

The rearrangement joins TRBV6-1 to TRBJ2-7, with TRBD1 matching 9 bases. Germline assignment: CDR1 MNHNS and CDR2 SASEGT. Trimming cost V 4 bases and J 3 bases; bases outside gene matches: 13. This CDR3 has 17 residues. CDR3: CASSAGQGSYEIYEQYF. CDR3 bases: TGTGCCAGCAGTGCAGGACAGGGGTCCTACGAAATCTACGAGCAGTACTTC.

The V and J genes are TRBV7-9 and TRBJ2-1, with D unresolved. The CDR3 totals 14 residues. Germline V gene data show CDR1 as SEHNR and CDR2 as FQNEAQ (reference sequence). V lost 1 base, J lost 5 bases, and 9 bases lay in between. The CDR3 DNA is TGTGCCAGCAGCTTAGACTTAATTGACAATGAGCAGTTCTTC. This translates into CASSLDLIDNEQFF.

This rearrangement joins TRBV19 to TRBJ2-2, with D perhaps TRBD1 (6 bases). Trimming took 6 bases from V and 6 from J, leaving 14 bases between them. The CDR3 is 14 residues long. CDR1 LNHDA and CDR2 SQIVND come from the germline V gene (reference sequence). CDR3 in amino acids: CASRADSASGELFF. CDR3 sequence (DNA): TGTGCCAGTAGAGCGGACAGCGCTTCCGGGGAGCTGTTTTTT.

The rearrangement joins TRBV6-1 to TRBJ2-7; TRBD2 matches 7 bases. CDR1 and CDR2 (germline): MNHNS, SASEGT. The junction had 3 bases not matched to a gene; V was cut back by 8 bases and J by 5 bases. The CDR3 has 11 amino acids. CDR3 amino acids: CASGEGHEQYF. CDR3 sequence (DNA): TGTGCCAGCGGGGAGGGCCACGAGCAGTACTTC.

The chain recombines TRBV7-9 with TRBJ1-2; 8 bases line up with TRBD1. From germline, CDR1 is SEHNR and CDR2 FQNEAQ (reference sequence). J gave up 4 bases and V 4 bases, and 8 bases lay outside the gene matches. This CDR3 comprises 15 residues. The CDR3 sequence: CASSSSGGGPYGYTF. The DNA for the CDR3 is TGTGCCAGCAGCTCCTCAGGGGGCGGCCCCTATGGCTACACCTTC.

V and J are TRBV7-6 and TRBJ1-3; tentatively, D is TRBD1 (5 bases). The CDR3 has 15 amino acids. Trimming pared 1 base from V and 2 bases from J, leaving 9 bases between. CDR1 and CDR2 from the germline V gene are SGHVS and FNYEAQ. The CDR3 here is CASSLDRPPGNTIYF. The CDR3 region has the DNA TGTGCCAGCAGCTTAGACAGGCCTCCTGGAAACACCATATATTTT.

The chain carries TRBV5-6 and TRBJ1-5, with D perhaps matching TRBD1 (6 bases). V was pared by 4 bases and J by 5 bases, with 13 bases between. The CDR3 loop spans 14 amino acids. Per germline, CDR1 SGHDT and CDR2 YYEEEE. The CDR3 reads CASSLGGGYQPQHF. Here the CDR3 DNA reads TGTGCCAGCAGCCTCGGGGGGGGCTATCAGCCCCAGCATTTT.

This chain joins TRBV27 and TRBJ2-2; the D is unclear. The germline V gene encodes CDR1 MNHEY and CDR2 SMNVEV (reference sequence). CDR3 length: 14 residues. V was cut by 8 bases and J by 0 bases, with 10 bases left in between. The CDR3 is CASGRLANTGELFF. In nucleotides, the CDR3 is TGTGCCAGCGGTAGACTTGCGAACACCGGGGAGCTGTTTTTT.

The CDR3 nucleotides are TGTGCCAGCAGCTTAGCACAGACCAATGAGCAGTTCTTC. Its protein product is CASSLAQTNEQFF. The V and J genes are TRBV7-9 and TRBJ2-1; no clear D gene. The germline V and J ends were trimmed by 0 bases and 6 bases, with 6 bases remaining between them. The length of the CDR3 is 13 residues. Germline CDR1 is SEHNR and CDR2 is FQNEAQ (reference sequence).

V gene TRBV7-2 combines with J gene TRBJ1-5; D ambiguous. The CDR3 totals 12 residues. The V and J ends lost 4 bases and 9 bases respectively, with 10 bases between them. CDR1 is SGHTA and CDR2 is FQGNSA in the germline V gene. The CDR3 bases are TGTGCCAGCAGCTCGTGGGGAGGGCCCCAGCATTTT. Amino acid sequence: CASSSWGGPQHF.

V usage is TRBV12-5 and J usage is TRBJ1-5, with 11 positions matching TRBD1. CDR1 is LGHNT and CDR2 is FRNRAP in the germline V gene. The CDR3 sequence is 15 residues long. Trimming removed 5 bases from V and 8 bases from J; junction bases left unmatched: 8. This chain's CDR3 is CASGARDRGYEPQHF. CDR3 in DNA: TGTGCTAGTGGTGCCCGGGACAGGGGGTATGAGCCCCAGCATTTT.

CDR3 amino acids: CASSLDTTGASNTEAFF. In DNA form, the CDR3 reads TGTGCCAGCAGCTTGGATACGACAGGGGCTTCGAACACTGAAGCTTTCTTT. The chain combines TRBV13 with TRBJ1-1; 8 bases match TRBD1. This CDR3 contains 17 residues. V lost 3 bases and J lost 1; bases outside the gene matches: 10. Germline assignment: CDR1 PRHDT and CDR2 FYEKMQ (reference sequence).

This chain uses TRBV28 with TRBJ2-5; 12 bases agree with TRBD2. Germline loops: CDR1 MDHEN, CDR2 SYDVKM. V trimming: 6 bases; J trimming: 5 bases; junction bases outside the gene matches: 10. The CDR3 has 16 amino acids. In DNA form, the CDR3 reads TGTGCCAGCAGACGTGGACTAGCGGGGCCGGAGGAGACCCAGTACTTC. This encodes CASRRGLAGPEETQYF. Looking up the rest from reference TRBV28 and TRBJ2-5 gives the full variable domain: DVKVTQSSRYLVKRTGEKVFLECVQDMDHENMFWYRQDPGLGLRLIYFSYDVKMKEKGDIPEGYSVSREKKERFSLILESASTNQTSMYLCASRRGLAGPEETQYFGPGTRLLVL.

CDR3 bases: TGTGCCAGCAGCCGGGGGGCAAGGGACTATGGCTACACCTTC. It is translated as CASSRGARDYGYTF. The rearrangement links TRBV7-2 to TRBJ1-2; tentatively, D is TRBD1 (6 bases). The germline CDR1 and CDR2 sequences are SGHTA and FQGNSA. The ends were cut back, 5 bases at V and 3 bases at J, with 13 bases in the middle. This CDR3 contains 14 residues.

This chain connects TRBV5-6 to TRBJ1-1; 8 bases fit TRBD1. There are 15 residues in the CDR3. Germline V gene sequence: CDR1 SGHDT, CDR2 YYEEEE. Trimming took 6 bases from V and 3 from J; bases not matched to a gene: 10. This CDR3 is CASILTGGGHTEAFF. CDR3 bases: TGTGCCAGCATACTAACAGGGGGGGGGCACACTGAAGCTTTCTTT.

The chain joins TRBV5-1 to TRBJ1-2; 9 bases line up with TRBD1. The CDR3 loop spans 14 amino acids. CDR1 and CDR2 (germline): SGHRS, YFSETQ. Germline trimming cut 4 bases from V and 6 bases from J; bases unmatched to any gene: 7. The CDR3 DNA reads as TGCGCCAGCAGCCGGGACAGGGTCGACGATGGCTACACCTTC. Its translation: CASSRDRVDDGYTF.

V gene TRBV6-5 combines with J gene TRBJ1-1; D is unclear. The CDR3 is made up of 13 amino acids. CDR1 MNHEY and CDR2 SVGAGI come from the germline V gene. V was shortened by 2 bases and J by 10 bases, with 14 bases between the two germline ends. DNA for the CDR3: TGTGCCAGCAGTTACGCGGCGGATCTTGGAGCTTTCTTT. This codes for CASSYAADLGAFF.

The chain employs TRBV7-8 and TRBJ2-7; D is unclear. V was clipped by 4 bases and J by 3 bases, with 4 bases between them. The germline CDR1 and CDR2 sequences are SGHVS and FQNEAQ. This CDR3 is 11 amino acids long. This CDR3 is CASSYNYEQYF. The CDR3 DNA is TGTGCCAGCAGCTACAACTACGAGCAGTACTTC.

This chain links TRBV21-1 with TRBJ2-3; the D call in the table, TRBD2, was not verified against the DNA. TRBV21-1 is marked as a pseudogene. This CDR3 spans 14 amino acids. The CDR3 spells CARLAGLPADTQYF. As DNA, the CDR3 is TGTGCCAGACTAGCCGGGCTCCCGGCGGATACGCAGTATTTT.

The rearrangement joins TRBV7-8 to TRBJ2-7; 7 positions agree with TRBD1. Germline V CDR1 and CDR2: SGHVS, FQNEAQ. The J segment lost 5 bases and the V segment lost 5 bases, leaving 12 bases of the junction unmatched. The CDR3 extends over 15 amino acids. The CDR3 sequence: CASSQGQPARNEQYF. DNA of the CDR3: TGTGCCAGCAGCCAGGGACAGCCAGCTCGCAACGAGCAGTACTTC.

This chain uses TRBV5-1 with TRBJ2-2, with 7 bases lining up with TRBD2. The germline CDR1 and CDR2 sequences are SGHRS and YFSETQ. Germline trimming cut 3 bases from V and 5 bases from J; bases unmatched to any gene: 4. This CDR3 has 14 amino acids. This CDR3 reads CASSSAGTTGELFF. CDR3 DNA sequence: TGCGCCAGCAGCTCAGCGGGAACAACCGGGGAGCTGTTTTTT.

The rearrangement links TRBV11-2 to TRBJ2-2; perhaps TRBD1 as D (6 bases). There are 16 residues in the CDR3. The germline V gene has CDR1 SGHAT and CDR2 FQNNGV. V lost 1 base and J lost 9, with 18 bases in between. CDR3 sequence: CASSLALTGYHRELFF. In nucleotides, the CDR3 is TGTGCCAGCAGCTTAGCCTTGACAGGCTATCACCGGGAGCTGTTTTTT. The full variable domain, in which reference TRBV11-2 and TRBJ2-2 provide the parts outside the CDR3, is EAGVAQSPRYKIIEKRQSVAFWCNPISGHATLYWYQQILGQGPKLLIQFQNNGVVDDSQLPKDRFSAERLKGVDSTLKIQPAKLEDSAVYLCASSLALTGYHRELFFGEGSRLTVL.

CDR3 sequence: CASSEAGDRGVTEAFF. DNA for the CDR3: TGTGCCAGCAGTGAAGCGGGGGACAGGGGCGTCACTGAAGCTTTCTTT. This chain joins TRBV6-1 and TRBJ1-1, with TRBD1 matching over 10 bases. The germline CDR1 and CDR2 sequences are MNHNS and SASEGT. J gave up 4 bases and V 0 bases, and 5 bases lay outside the gene matches. The CDR3 totals 16 residues.